This T cell receptor (beta chain) came from a study of regulatory T cells in long-lasting Graves disease. The TCR beta library used iRepertoire HTBI primers with Arm-PCR amplification of CDR3. TCRdb re-analysed the multiplex PCR reads in MiXCR, keeping a single row per CDR3 protein. The data show about 430,000 distinct CDR3 sequences, roughly a fifth seen once. The CDR3 extends over 15 amino acids. Germline-derived CDR1 and CDR2 are SGHRS and YFSETQ. J was trimmed by 8 bases and V by 4 bases; bases with no gene match: 12. Sample time point: persistent/refractory GD, antithyroid drugs over 5 years with positive TRAb. The TCR library was made from RNA extracted from PBMCs. All patients originated from an endocrinology department located in Xi'an, China. General study points: Persistent cases favored TRBV28, TRBJ1-2 and TRBJ2-5.

This clonotype has a handful of counts. Its matching antigen is unknown. V and J are TRBV5-1 and TRBJ1-1; 9 nucleotides align to TRBD1. This sample comprised peripheral blood mononuclear cells (PBMCs), obtained when the disease was refractory, from a patient treated with antithyroid drugs. The sequence derives from a female donor with Graves disease. The CDR3, as DNA: TGCGCCAGCAGCCCTGCGGGGGACACAGGGGGCGAAGCTTTCTTT. Translated: CASSPAGDTGGEAFF.